This T cell receptor beta chain was obtained from a study of T cells in Graves' hyperthyroidism and ophthalmopathy (dated by TCRdb to between 2018 and 2021). Study-level background: Peripheral blood was collected at initial diagnosis, before any treatment. For training and testing, the 100 or so patients in the discovery cohort were randomly divided in a 7:3 ratio. Following sampling, methimazole starting at 30 mg daily was given to hyperthyroidism patients, and high-dose intravenous methylprednisolone was given to ophthalmopathy patients. In more than 5 Graves' hyperthyroidism patients, the study also compared T-cell repertoires from thyroid tissue with T-cell repertoires from blood. An independent validation cohort of fewer than 20 hyperthyroidism patients and 15 or so patients who later progressed to ophthalmopathy tested prospective prediction of ophthalmopathy. A discovery cohort of approximately 97 patients, about 40 with Graves' ophthalmopathy and about 60 with stable Graves' hyperthyroidism, was used to find distinguishing TCR V-J signatures. The paper describes TCR Vbeta CDR3 sequencing of 140 or so peripheral blood samples, made up of 43 ophthalmopathy patients, some 76 hyperthyroidism patients and about 17 progressor patients. Points the paper makes about the study in general: No statistical method was used to fix the sample size in advance, and group allocation was not hidden from the investigators. Blood samples also contained most of the expanded thyroid clonotypes (frequency above 0.001), which suggests that blood repertoires may reflect thyroid immune responses. In cross-validation, a model built on a 13 V-J signature told ophthalmopathy apart from stable hyperthyroidism with 85% to 90% sensitivity and roughly 81% specificity, and in testing the same model reached 80%/75%. During validation, the model predicted progression to ophthalmopathy a median of roughly 7.1 months ahead of onset, with just under 71% sensitivity and 72% to 85% specificity.

Moderately to severely active disease, a Clinical Activity Score of at least 3, a NOSPECS grade of at least 4, and a duration under 3 months were present in ophthalmopathy patients. The study excluded patients with uncontrolled infections, other autoimmune diseases, pregnancy or lactation. Diagnoses were based on clinical symptoms, serum thyroxine and TRAb, thyroid ultrasound and orbital computed tomography. Ficoll-Paque density gradient centrifugation was used to isolate PBMCs from about 9.4 ml of fresh peripheral blood. Total RNA was extracted using Trizol reagent, and RNA quality was assessed on an Agilent 2100 Bioanalyzer. On this clonotype itself: This clone's antigen is unknown. No much larger clone exists at a distance of one base, and base qualities are not known.

For this chain, trimming is 3 bases at the V end and 6 bases at the J end, and the number of junction bases without a gene match is 5. Based on the germline V gene, the CDR1 and CDR2 sequences are KGHSH and LQKENI. The CDR3 sequence holds 16 residues, the cysteine and phenylalanine included. The DNA shown is the 48-base CDR3, in frame from base 1. The TCR beta CDR3 regions were amplified from RNA transcripts. The first round of RT-PCR for the TCR CDR3 was performed with the HTBI primer set and the Qiagen OneStep RT-PCR kit. Libraries were constructed in a second round of multiplex PCR, after which size selection and purification were performed. Sequencing of the libraries was done on an Illumina HiSeq2000 using paired-end 100 bp reads. In the paper's pipeline: SOAPnuke was used to process the raw data, removing reads that contained adapters or uncalled bases, had a mean Phred below 15, or lacked an exact match to the constant primer or identifier. High-quality paired reads were merged using COPE v1.2.5, and each unique nucleotide sequence was defined as a clonotype. MiTCR v1.1 was used to align clonotypes to the IMGT TRBV, TRBD and TRBJ reference segments. Only V-J combinations with frequency above 0.0001, covering 99% to 99.2% of repertoires, were analysed. A TCS score was defined as the ratio of F50 (clonal expansion) to E x V (chaos), with BLOSUM62-based TCRdist applied between CDR3 peptides within each V-J. Welch's t-statistics and random forest reduced 514 V-J features to fewer than 15, which were used in a naive Bayes classifier (R e1071). TCRdb's own reprocessing of the public reads used fastp at Q25 and MiXCR and kept productive beta chains. Rows matching on CDR3 protein sequence are summarized as one entry with the most common DNA and genes. The V and J calls were determined by TCRdb, not by the authors. Present in this sample are about 600,000 distinct CDR3 sequences, around 14% of which were seen just once. Of the sample, less than 9% falls within the top ten clones.

Input material: blood. This clonotype was sampled from a woman aged 18-35 years with Graves' ophthalmopathy. Recombination joined TRBV18 with TRBJ2-3, and 14 junction bases match TRBD2. The CDR3 reads as follows: CASSPGTSGSGDTQYF. The nucleotide sequence reads as follows: TGTGCCAGCTCACCCGGGACTAGCGGGAGTGGTGATACGCAGTATTTT.